This is a list of T cell receptor beta chains from one sample in a study of shared clonotypes between healthy human individuals. Assay: immunoSEQ multiplex PCR; the TCRdb copy retains only in-frame clones and omits some. The repertoire consists of over a million clones, with around 98% occurring once and the leading ten covering roughly 0.45%. The sequencing input was naive CD4+ T cells sorted from blood. All receptors come from a man between 25 and 39 years old in good health. Both conserved end residues are part of each CDR3. A D gene is named only where the DNA matches it firmly. Expanded clones are given a class, and other clones once, few, many or no size at all.

J gene,D gene,V gene,clone size,CDR3 DNA,CDR3 protein
TRBJ1-3,TRBD1,TRBV30,-,TGTGCCTGGAGTAACGACAGGGGAGGAAACACCATATATTTT,CAWSNDRGGNTIYF
TRBJ2-1,TRBD2,TRBV5-1,-,TGCGCCAGCAGCTTGGCCGGGAGCGGGAGCTCCTACAATGAGCAGTTCTTC,CASSLAGSGSSYNEQFF
TRBJ2-2,-,TRBV15,-,TGTGCCACCAGCAGGGCGGTGGGCGCAACGAACACCGGGGAGCTGTTTTTT,CATSRAVGATNTGELFF
TRBJ2-7,-,TRBV2,-,TGTGCTTCCAGGGGACTCCCAACCTACGAGCAGTACTTC,CASRGLPTYEQYF
TRBJ2-1,TRBD2,TRBV9,-,TGTGCCAGCAGCAAAGGACTAGCCTACAATGAGCAGTTCTTC,CASSKGLAYNEQFF
TRBJ2-7,-,TRBV7-9,-,TGTGCCAGCAGATCTACAGGGGAGGGCTACGAGCAGTACTTC,CASRSTGEGYEQYF
TRBJ1-1,-,TRBV5-1,-,TGCGCCAGCAGCTTGGACGGAACGAACACTGAAGCTTTCTTT,CASSLDGTNTEAFF
TRBJ2-7,-,TRBV7-2,-,TGTGCCAGCAGCTTAGGAAGTGCGGGATACGAGCAGTACTTC,CASSLGSAGYEQYF
TRBJ1-3,-,TRBV5-1,-,TGCGCCAGCAGCTTGGGGCTGGGGGGCGCCTCGGGAAACACCATATATTTT,CASSLGLGGASGNTIYF
TRBJ2-1,TRBD2,TRBV10-3,once,TGTGCCATCAGCCATAGCGGGAGAATTTACAATGAGCAGTTCTTC,CAISHSGRIYNEQFF
TRBJ1-4,-,TRBV6-5,-,TGTGCCAGCAGTTTCGTTTTGGGTGAAAAACTGTTTTTT,CASSFVLGEKLFF
TRBJ2-5,-,TRBV11-1,once,TGTGCCAGCAGCTTAGAGGATGTGTCAGGGGCGGAGACCCAGTACTTC,CASSLEDVSGAETQYF
TRBJ2-3,-,TRBV7-4,-,TGTGCCAGCACCATCCGGGACTCCCCGTCCGCAGATACGCAGTATTTT,CASTIRDSPSADTQYF
TRBJ2-7,-,TRBV27,-,TGTGCCAGCAGTTTACGGGGCAGGGGATTTTCCCTCTACGAGCAGTACTTC,CASSLRGRGFSLYEQYF
TRBJ2-7,TRBD2,TRBV5-6,once,TGTGCCAGCAGCTGTAGCGGGAGCTACTTC,CASSCSGSYF
TRBJ2-1,-,TRBV9,-,TGTGCCAGCGGCAACTTCGGGGCGGGGTCCCCGGCCAATGAGCAGTTCTTC,CASGNFGAGSPANEQFF
TRBJ2-5,-,TRBV2,once,TGTGCCAGCAGTGAGGGCCGAGGGGGGGAGACCCAGTACTTC,CASSEGRGGETQYF
TRBJ1-1,-,TRBV5-1,-,TGCGCCAGCAGCTTGGCCGGGGGCGCATCGAACACTGAAGCTTTCTTT,CASSLAGGASNTEAFF
TRBJ2-1,TRBD2,TRBV28,-,TGTGCCAGCAGTGACCAACTAGCGGGAGGGGGTAATGAGCAGTTCTTC,CASSDQLAGGGNEQFF
TRBJ2-1,-,TRBV11-2,-,TGTGCCAGCAGAGGTAACAATGAGCAGTTCTTC,CASRGNNEQFF
TRBJ2-1,TRBD1,TRBV5-1,-,TGCGCCAGCAGATTGGACAGGGTGTGGGGTGAGCAGTTCTTC,CASRLDRVWGEQFF
TRBJ1-1,-,TRBV11-2,-,TGTGCCAGCAGCTTAACGGGGAACACTGAAGCTTTCTTT,CASSLTGNTEAFF
TRBJ2-1,TRBD1,TRBV15,-,TGTGCCACCAGCAGAGAGTTCGTGGACAGGGGGAACGGGAGAAACGGTGAGCAGTTCTTC,CATSREFVDRGNGRNGEQFF
TRBJ2-5,TRBD2,TRBV7-2,-,TGTGCCAGCAGCCCTACTAGCGGGAGGAACCAAGAGACCCAGTACTTC,CASSPTSGRNQETQYF
TRBJ2-7,TRBD2,TRBV5-4,-,TGTGCCAGCAGCCAACCAACTAGCGGGAGGGACTACGAGCAGTACTTC,CASSQPTSGRDYEQYF
TRBJ2-1,-,TRBV5-4,-,TGTGCCAGCAGCTCCGCAGTGTTCAGGACGGGAGACAATGAGCAGTTCTTC,CASSSAVFRTGDNEQFF
TRBJ2-7,-,TRBV7-2,-,TGTGCCAGCAGCTTAGCGACCTACGAGCAGTACTTC,CASSLATYEQYF
TRBJ2-7,-,TRBV7-9,-,TGTGCCAGCAGCTTAGGTTCCTACGAGCAGTACTTC,CASSLGSYEQYF
TRBJ2-3,TRBD2,TRBV7-3,-,TGTGCCAGCAGTCACCGGACTAGCGGGTTTAGCACAGATACGCAGTATTTT,CASSHRTSGFSTDTQYF
TRBJ1-1,TRBD1,TRBV7-9,once,TGTGCCAGCAGCTTACAACAGGGGATGAACACTGAAGCTTTCTTT,CASSLQQGMNTEAFF
TRBJ2-6,TRBD1,TRBV4-3,-,TGCGCCAGCAGCCGCGAAGGACAGGGACTCGGGGCCAACGTCCTGACTTTC,CASSREGQGLGANVLTF
TRBJ2-3,TRBD2,TRBV30,-,TGTGCCTGGAACTCAGCGGGAGTAGGTGATACGCAGTATTTT,CAWNSAGVGDTQYF
TRBJ2-1,-,TRBV5-6,once,TGTGCCAGCAGCCTTACAAAGAATGAGCAGTTCTTC,CASSLTKNEQFF
TRBJ1-2,TRBD1,TRBV4-1,-,TGCGCCAGCAGCCAAGAATCGGGGACAGGGTGGGGCTACACCTTC,CASSQESGTGWGYTF
TRBJ2-7,-,TRBV2,-,TGTGCCAGCAGTGATCGACGGTCCTCCTCCTACGAGCAGTACTTC,CASSDRRSSSYEQYF
TRBJ1-2,TRBD1,TRBV2,-,TGTGCCAGCAGGGGACAGGCGGCAAGGGAAAATGGCTACACCTTC,CASRGQAARENGYTF
TRBJ2-5,TRBD2,TRBV18,-,TGTGCCAGCTCACCACTTAGCGGGAGCTTTAATTGGGCAGAGACCCAGTACTTC,CASSPLSGSFNWAETQYF
TRBJ1-5,TRBD1,TRBV10-2,-,TGCGCCAGCAGTGAACAGGGGGTAGATCAGCCCCAGCATTTT,CASSEQGVDQPQHF
TRBJ2-1,TRBD2,TRBV5-1,-,TGCGCCAGCAGCTTGCGGGGTAGCGGGAGGGAGAGCTCCTACAATGAGCAGTTCTTC,CASSLRGSGRESSYNEQFF
TRBJ2-6,TRBD2,TRBV9,-,TGTGCCAGCAGCCGATTGACTAGCGGGAGGTCCAGAGGGGCTGGGGCCAACGTCCTGACTTTC,CASSRLTSGRSRGAGANVLTF
TRBJ1-2,-,TRBV18,-,TGTGCCAGCTCACCCCTGAAGAATGGCTACACCTTC,CASSPLKNGYTF
TRBJ2-1,-,TRBV6-5,-,TGTGCCAGCAGTTATTCGGGTCTAAATGAGCAGTTCTTC,CASSYSGLNEQFF
TRBJ2-5,-,TRBV6-1,-,TGTGCCAGCAGTGAAGGGCAACAAGAGACCCAGTACTTC,CASSEGQQETQYF
TRBJ2-1,-,TRBV14,-,TGTGCCAGCAGCCAACTTTACAGGGTTGCGGGCAATGAGCAGTTCTTC,CASSQLYRVAGNEQFF
TRBJ2-1,TRBD2,TRBV7-2,-,TGTGCCAGCAGCCCTACTAGCGGATCCTACAATGAGCAGTTCTTC,CASSPTSGSYNEQFF
TRBJ2-3,TRBD1,TRBV7-6,-,TGTGCCAGCAGCTTAGTATTCCAGGGGGCTTGGGTCCCCACAGATACGCAGTATTTT,CASSLVFQGAWVPTDTQYF
TRBJ2-7,TRBD2,TRBV11-3,-,TGTGCCAGCAGCGCGGGACTAGCCTCCTCCTACGAGCAGTACTTC,CASSAGLASSYEQYF
TRBJ2-1,TRBD2,TRBV2,-,TGTGCCAGCAGACTAGGGGCTAGCGGGAGGCACAATGAGCAGTTCTTC,CASRLGASGRHNEQFF
TRBJ1-5,-,TRBV19,-,TGTGCCAGTAACATCGAGGATTTCAGCAATCAGCCCCAGCATTTT,CASNIEDFSNQPQHF
TRBJ2-7,TRBD1,TRBV19,-,TGTGCCAGTAGAGTTACAGGGGGCAACGAGCAGTACTTC,CASRVTGGNEQYF